This entry features one T cell receptor beta chain sequence. Clones were read by immunoSEQ multiplex PCR, and TCRdb kept only the in-frame ones, dropping some. The table includes some 320,000 clones, approximately 80% detected once. This entry belongs to a study of Ad26.COV2.S vaccination and SARS-CoV-2 variants. The treatment is: roughly 18 received Ad26.COV2.S at low or high dose, single or two shots; roughly five received placebo; per-sample allocation not given. Material that was analyzed had been drawn on day 63 after the first vaccine or placebo injection. With V trimmed by 4 bases and J by 4 bases, 4 bases remained unmatched. The CDR3 spans 14 residues. Germline V lookup: CDR1 MGHRA, CDR2 YSYEKL.

Here the sequenced sample was peripheral blood, taken in a trial of Ad26.COV2.S vaccine versus placebo. This TCR was recovered from a person aged 18-60 years who received the Ad26.COV2.S COVID-19 vaccine or a placebo. The chain couples TRBV4-1 to TRBJ1-5; TRBD1 agrees at 7 bases. For the CDR3, the DNA is TGCGCCAGCAGCCGTATCAGGGGGAATCAGCCCCAGCATTTT. It encodes CASSRIRGNQPQHF.